Listed here are 25 T cell receptor beta chains from one sample, sequenced in a study of OX40 agonist ivuxolimab in advanced cancers. Sequenced by immunoSEQ multiplex PCR; TCRdb stores in-frame clones only, minus some. The sample carries some 77,000 clones, approximately 85% recorded once. Here the sequenced sample was CD4+ or CD8+ T cells sorted from blood, taken in a trial of the OX40 agonist ivuxolimab. Every receptor here comes from an adult with an advanced solid tumor such as melanoma, head and neck, liver or kidney cancer.

This sequence joins TRBV6-6 and TRBJ2-3, with D maybe TRBD1 (6 bases). CDR1 and CDR2 from the germline V gene are MNHNY and SVGAGI (reference sequence). The length of the CDR3 is 13 residues. Trimming removed 6 bases at V and 3 bases at J, with 10 bases between. CDR3 sequence: CASRSTGTDTQYF. CDR3 coding DNA: TGTGCCAGCAGATCGACAGGAACAGATACGCAGTATTTT.

This chain links TRBV19 with TRBJ1-2; D perhaps matches TRBD1 (6 bases). V lost 7 bases to trimming and J lost 3 bases, with 12 bases between them. CDR1 and CDR2 (germline): LNHDA, SQIVND (reference sequence). CDR3 size: 13 residues. The CDR3 nucleotides read TGTGCCAGTACCCTAGACAGGCACTATGGCTACACCTTC. It codes for CASTLDRHYGYTF.

The CDR3 protein is CAISDQNTGELFF. The CDR3 bases are TGTGCCATCAGTGACCAGAACACCGGGGAGCTGTTTTTT. V and J are TRBV10-3 and TRBJ2-2; no reliable D call. The CDR3 is made up of 13 amino acids. Germline V gives CDR1 ENHRY, CDR2 SYGVKD. V lost 3 bases to trimming and J lost 1 base, with 3 bases between them.

J is TRBJ2-2 and V is TRBV7-3; D is uncertain. Trimming removed 0 bases at V and 5 bases at J, with 7 bases between. The CDR3 is made up of 14 amino acids. CDR1 and CDR2 from the germline V gene are SGHTA and FQGTGA. The CDR3 DNA sequence: TGTGCCAGCAGCTTAACGATGGGGACCGGGGAGCTGTTTTTT. Its translation: CASSLTMGTGELFF.

J is TRBJ1-2 and V is TRBV5-1, with D perhaps TRBD1 (5 bases). CDR1 SGHRS and CDR2 YFSETQ come from the germline V gene. Trimming pared 5 bases from V and 2 bases from J, leaving 10 bases between. The CDR3 is 13 amino acids. The CDR3 DNA sequence: TGCGCCAGCAGAGGGGACCTGAACTATGGCTACACCTTC. Its translation is CASRGDLNYGYTF.

This clone came up once. This chain joins TRBV7-2 and TRBJ1-3, with 9 nucleotides matching TRBD1. The CDR3 runs 15 residues. With 5 bases clipped from V and 2 bases from J, the junction kept 4 bases outside the gene matches. CDR1 and CDR2 (germline): SGHTA, FQGNSA. CDR3 in DNA: TGTGCCAGCAGCCTAGACAGGGGGACTGGAAACACCATATATTTT. Protein product: CASSLDRGTGNTIYF.

The gene calls are TRBV10-1 and TRBJ1-6; the match to TRBD1 covers 9 bases. V was pared by 8 bases and J by 4 bases, with 9 bases of the junction left unmatched. This CDR3 is 16 amino acids long. The V gene's germline CDR1 is WNHNN and CDR2 SYGVQD (reference sequence). As DNA, the CDR3 is TGCGCCAGCCGGGACAGGGTGCATTTTTATAATTCACCCCTCCACTTT. Translation: CASRDRVHFYNSPLHF.

V usage is TRBV18 and J usage is TRBJ1-1; TRBD1 might be the D (5 bases). The CDR3 consists of 14 residues. Between the trimmed V and J ends, which lost 5 bases and 2 bases, there was a span of 12 bases. Germline V lookup: CDR1 KGHSH, CDR2 LQKENI. The CDR3 spells CASSYSTANTEAFF. The CDR3 bases are TGTGCCAGCTCATATTCGACAGCTAACACTGAAGCTTTCTTT. Full variable domain (rest looked up from reference TRBV18 and TRBJ1-1): NAGVMQNPRHLVRRRGQEARLRCSPMKGHSHVYWYRQLPEEGLKFMVYLQKENIIDESGMPKERFSAEFPKEGPSILRIQQVVRGDSAAYFCASSYSTANTEAFFGQGTRLTVV.

The chain combines TRBV5-4 with TRBJ2-3; D gene ambiguous. The V end lost 0 bases, the J end lost 5 bases, and 7 bases lay between the germline ends. This CDR3 region has 13 residues. Germline CDR1 is SGHNT and CDR2 is YYREEE (reference sequence). This CDR3 is CASSLAWGDTQYF. The CDR3 nucleotides read TGTGCCAGCAGCTTGGCCTGGGGAGATACGCAGTATTTT.

The chain carries TRBV28 and TRBJ2-2, with D maybe TRBD1 (5 bases). Germline values: CDR1 MDHEN, CDR2 SYDVKM. Trimming stripped 5 bases from V and 5 bases from J, with 15 bases between. The length of the CDR3 is 15 residues. The CDR3 reads CASSRQGRATGELFF. The CDR3 DNA is TGTGCCAGCAGTCGCCAGGGAAGGGCGACCGGGGAGCTGTTTTTT.

The chain links TRBV18 to TRBJ2-7; D is ambiguous. V was cut by 2 bases and J by 2 bases, with 7 bases left in between. The CDR3 is 13 amino acids. The V gene's germline CDR1 is KGHSH and CDR2 LQKENI. The DNA for the CDR3 is TGTGCCAGCTCACCATCAGTTGCCTACGAGCAGTACTTC. Its protein is CASSPSVAYEQYF.

The rearrangement uses TRBV6-6 and TRBJ2-1, with 9 bases that match TRBD2. The V gene's germline CDR1 is MNHNY and CDR2 SVGAGI (reference sequence). V gave up 4 bases and J gave up 3 bases; unmatched junction bases: 7. The CDR3 spans 16 residues. The CDR3 bases are TGTGCCAGCAGTTCTCATAGCGGGAGTAGCTACAATGAGCAGTTCTTC. It translates to CASSSHSGSSYNEQFF.

The CDR3 sequence: CASSFQGTYNEQFF. The CDR3 DNA is TGTGCCAGCAGCTTTCAGGGAACCTACAATGAGCAGTTCTTC. The chain joins TRBV7-3 to TRBJ2-1; possible D gene TRBD1, 5 bases. Germline V gene lookup returns CDR1 SGHTA and CDR2 FQGTGA. The V end lost 3 bases, the J end lost 2 bases, and 8 bases lay between the germline ends. This CDR3 region has 14 residues.

The chain joins TRBV6-5 to TRBJ1-2; 7 positions match TRBD1. Unmatched junction bases numbered 13, after V lost 6 bases and J lost 6 bases. This CDR3 spans 15 amino acids. Germline values: CDR1 MNHEY, CDR2 SVGAGI. The CDR3 region is CASSLTTGLSDGYTF. CDR3 in DNA: TGTGCCAGCAGCCTAACGACAGGGTTATCCGATGGCTACACCTTC.

The chain employs TRBV18 and TRBJ1-3, with D hard to call. Germline CDR1 and CDR2: KGHSH and LQKENI. The V end was cut by 5 bases, the J end by 2 bases, with 13 bases between. The CDR3 spans 15 residues. CDR3 nucleotides: TGTGCCAGCTCATCACAAAGAGGGACTGGAAACACCATATATTTT. Translated, it gives CASSSQRGTGNTIYF.

V gene TRBV19 combines with J gene TRBJ1-1, with 10 bases aligning to TRBD1. Trimming removed 4 bases from V and 6 bases from J; junction bases left unmatched: 8. Germline V gives CDR1 LNHDA, CDR2 SQIVND (reference sequence). This CDR3 comprises 15 residues. CDR3 residues: CASSSRQGAVSEAFF. The CDR3 DNA sequence: TGTGCCAGTAGTAGCCGACAGGGGGCAGTCTCTGAAGCTTTCTTT.

The chain joins TRBV5-6 to TRBJ2-1, with 8 bases that match TRBD2. Germline trimming cut 7 bases from V and 6 bases from J; bases unmatched to any gene: 9. The CDR3 is 14 amino acids. Germline V lookup: CDR1 SGHDT, CDR2 YYEEEE. Here the CDR3 reads CASRSTGGSNEQFF. The CDR3 nucleotides read TGTGCCAGCCGCTCCACGGGAGGGAGCAATGAGCAGTTCTTC. Using reference TRBV5-6 and TRBJ2-1 for the parts outside the CDR3, the full variable domain is DAGVTQSPTHLIKTRGQQVTLRCSPKSGHDTVSWYQQALGQGPQFIFQYYEEEERQRGNFPDRFSGHQFPNYSSELNVNALLLGDSALYLCASRSTGGSNEQFFGPGTRLTVL.

J is TRBJ1-2 and V is TRBV6-1; TRBD1 matches 11 bases. CDR3 length equals 14 residues. After removal of 6 bases from V and 2 bases from J, the junction contained 2 bases not matched to a gene. Germline V gene data show CDR1 as MNHNS and CDR2 as SASEGT. The CDR3 protein is CASSRDRGNYGYTF. The CDR3 nucleotides read TGTGCCAGCAGCAGGGACAGGGGGAACTATGGCTACACCTTC.

The chain employs TRBV5-1 and TRBJ2-7; perhaps TRBD2 as D (5 bases). Germline loops: CDR1 SGHRS, CDR2 YFSETQ. Trimming left V 3 bases short and J 3 bases short, with 13 bases between. The CDR3 sequence is 14 residues long. Here the CDR3 DNA reads TGCGCCAGCAGCTGGACTTTGGATTACTACGAGCAGTACTTC. Its protein product is CASSWTLDYYEQYF.

V and J are TRBV7-3 and TRBJ2-1; a possible D gene is TRBD2 (7 bases). Germline loops: CDR1 SGHTA, CDR2 FQGTGA. V lost 5 bases, J lost 7 bases, and 18 bases lay in between. This CDR3 spans 15 amino acids. The DNA for the CDR3 is TGTGCCAGCAGCCGCCCGGGGGGCCTTGTGAATGAGCAGTTCTTC. Encoded protein: CASSRPGGLVNEQFF. Looking up the rest from reference TRBV7-3 and TRBJ2-1 gives the full variable domain: GAGVSQTPSNKVTEKGKYVELRCDPISGHTALYWYRQSLGQGPEFLIYFQGTGAADDSGLPNDRFFAVRPEGSVSTLKIQRTERGDSAVYLCASSRPGGLVNEQFFGPGTRLTVL.

A word on this clone: Other DNA sequences in the same sample also yield this CDR3. The chain recombines TRBV19 with TRBJ2-5; 11 positions agree with TRBD2. Germline-derived CDR1 and CDR2 are LNHDA and SQIVND (reference sequence). Trimming at V came to 2 bases and at J to 3 bases, leaving 2 bases not matched to a gene. This CDR3 comprises 15 residues. Written as DNA, the CDR3 is TGTGCCAGTAGTATAACTAGCGGGAGCAAAGAGACCCAGTACTTC. It codes for CASSITSGSKETQYF. The full variable domain, in which reference TRBV19 and TRBJ2-5 provide the parts outside the CDR3, is DGGITQSPKYLFRKEGQNVTLSCEQNLNHDAMYWYRQDPGQGLRLIYYSQIVNDFQKGDIAEGYSVSREKKESFPLTVTSAQKNPTAFYLCASSITSGSKETQYFGPGTRLLVL.

This clone came up many times. The V gene is TRBV2, the J gene TRBJ2-3; 8 bases line up with TRBD2. The CDR3 consists of 14 residues. V trimming: 9 bases; J trimming: 4 bases; junction bases outside the gene matches: 9. Germline CDR1 reads SNHLY; CDR2 reads FYNNEI. The CDR3 DNA sequence: TGTGCCAGTTCCCCGGGAGGGACCGCAGATACGCAGTATTTT. Protein: CASSPGGTADTQYF.

The rearrangement links TRBV7-2 to TRBJ1-2; D ambiguous. Trimming shortened V by 0 bases and J by 3 bases, and 11 bases separated the two germline ends. Germline V gives CDR1 SGHTA, CDR2 FQGNSA. The CDR3 runs 15 residues. CDR3 DNA: TGTGCCAGCAGCTTAGCCCCTTCTCACGACTATGGCTACACCTTC. Translating it yields CASSLAPSHDYGYTF.

The rearrangement joins TRBV11-2 to TRBJ2-1; 8 bases agree with TRBD2. The trim removed 3 bases at V and 7 bases at J, leaving 14 bases unmatched. The V gene's germline CDR1 is SGHAT and CDR2 FQNNGV. The CDR3 has 17 residues. CDR3 sequence reads: CASSFQTTGTSVNEQFF. The DNA for the CDR3 is TGTGCCAGCAGCTTCCAGACCACCGGGACTAGTGTTAATGAGCAGTTCTTC.

V and J are TRBV6-1 and TRBJ1-6; maybe TRBD1 (5 bases). Germline loops: CDR1 MNHNS, CDR2 SASEGT. There are 14 residues in the CDR3. V lost 6 bases, J lost 4 bases, and 10 bases lay in between. This CDR3 is CASSAGTYNSPLHF. The CDR3 coding sequence is TGTGCCAGCAGCGCCGGGACTTATAATTCACCCCTCCACTTT.